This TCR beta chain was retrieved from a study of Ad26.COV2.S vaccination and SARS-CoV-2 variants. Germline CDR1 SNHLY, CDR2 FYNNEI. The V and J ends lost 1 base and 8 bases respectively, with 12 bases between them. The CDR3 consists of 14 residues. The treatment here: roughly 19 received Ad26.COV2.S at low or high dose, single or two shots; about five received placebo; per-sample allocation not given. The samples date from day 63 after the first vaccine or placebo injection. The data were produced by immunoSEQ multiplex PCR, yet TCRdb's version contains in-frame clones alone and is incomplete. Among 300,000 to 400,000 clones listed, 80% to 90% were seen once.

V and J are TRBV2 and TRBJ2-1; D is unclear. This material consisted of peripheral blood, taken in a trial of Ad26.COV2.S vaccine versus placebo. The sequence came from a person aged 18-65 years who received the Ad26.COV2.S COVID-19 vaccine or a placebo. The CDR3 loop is CASSEEAVRDEQFF. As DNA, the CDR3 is TGTGCCAGCAGTGAAGAGGCAGTTCGGGATGAGCAGTTCTTC.